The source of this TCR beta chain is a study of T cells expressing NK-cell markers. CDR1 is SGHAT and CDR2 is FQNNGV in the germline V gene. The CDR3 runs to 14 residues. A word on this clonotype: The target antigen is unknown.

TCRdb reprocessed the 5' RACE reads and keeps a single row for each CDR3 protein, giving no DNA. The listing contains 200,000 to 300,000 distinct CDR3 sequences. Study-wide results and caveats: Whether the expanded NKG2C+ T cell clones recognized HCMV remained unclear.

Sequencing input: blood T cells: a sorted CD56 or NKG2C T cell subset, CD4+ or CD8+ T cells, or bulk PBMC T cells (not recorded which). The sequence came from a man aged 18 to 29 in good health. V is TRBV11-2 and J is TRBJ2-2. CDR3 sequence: CASSPAVSAGELFF.